These 9 T cell receptor beta chains were all obtained from the same sample, sequenced in a study of cytomegalovirus exposure and HLA in healthy donors. In the PCR, 60 Vbeta and 13 Jbeta primers were used. Produced via immunoSEQ multiplex PCR; TCRdb's table is partial and in-frame only. The listing records roughly 80,000 clones. The sequenced sample was PBMCs. The origin of the receptors is a man aged 45-65 years in good health and CMV-seropositive.

The V gene is TRBV6-5, the J gene TRBJ1-3, with 7 nucleotides matching TRBD1. The germline CDR1 and CDR2 sequences are MNHEY and SVGAGI. This CDR3 contains 15 residues. V lost 8 bases, J lost 2 bases, and 9 bases stayed unmatched. As DNA, the CDR3 is TGTGCCAGCGGGAAACAGGGGAGTACTGGAAACACCATATATTTT. Translating gives CASGKQGSTGNTIYF.

The chain combines TRBV10-3 with TRBJ2-1; 9 positions match TRBD1. CDR1 and CDR2 from the germline V gene are ENHRY and SYGVKD. V shed 5 bases and J 2 bases; nucleotides not matched to a gene: 4. This CDR3 contains 15 residues. The CDR3 protein is CAISPGQGPYNEQFF. CDR3 in DNA: TGTGCCATCAGTCCGGGACAGGGCCCCTACAATGAGCAGTTCTTC.

The chain recombines TRBV9 with TRBJ1-2; D may be TRBD1 (5 bases). Per germline, CDR1 SGDLS and CDR2 YYNGEE. V lost 0 bases and J lost 6, with 9 bases in between. The CDR3 is 13 residues long. The CDR3 is CASSVVEGDGYTF. The DNA for the CDR3 is TGTGCCAGCAGCGTAGTAGAAGGGGATGGCTACACCTTC.

The chain combines TRBV5-4 with TRBJ2-7, with 7 bases matching TRBD1. The CDR3 length is 13 residues. The junction had 12 bases not matched to a gene; V was cut back by 4 bases and J by 11 bases. Germline CDR1 SGHNT, CDR2 YYREEE (reference sequence). Written as DNA, the CDR3 is TGTGCCAGCAGCCTATTGAGGGGGCCTAGGGAGTACGTC. Translation: CASSLLRGPREYV.

The chain carries TRBV7-8 and TRBJ1-6; D is unresolved. The CDR3 has 16 amino acids. V shed 1 base and J shed 8 bases, with 15 bases lying between them. Per the germline V gene, CDR1 is SGHVS and CDR2 is FQNEAQ. The CDR3 is CASSLEGGGPDSPLHF. Written as DNA, the CDR3 is TGTGCCAGCAGCTTAGAAGGTGGAGGGCCCGATTCACCCCTCCACTTT.

The rearrangement joins TRBV4-1 to TRBJ1-4; 9 nucleotides match TRBD1. CDR3 length equals 15 residues. The junction had 6 bases not matched to a gene; V was cut back by 3 bases and J by 7 bases. The germline V gene has CDR1 MGHRA and CDR2 YSYEKL. In DNA form, the CDR3 reads TGCGCCAGCAGCCACCCGGGACAGGGACCTGAAAAACTGTTTTTT. It translates to CASSHPGQGPEKLFF.

The CDR3 protein is CASSVGSRVDSPLHF. In DNA form, the CDR3 reads TGTGCCAGCAGCGTAGGGTCCAGGGTCGATTCACCCCTCCACTTT. This chain uses TRBV9 with TRBJ1-6; a possible D gene is TRBD1 (5 bases). The V end lost 0 bases, the J end lost 8 bases, and 12 bases lay between the germline ends. Per germline, CDR1 SGDLS and CDR2 YYNGEE. The CDR3 sequence is 15 residues long.

V gene TRBV7-9 combines with J gene TRBJ1-3; 7 bases line up with TRBD1. Trimming at V came to 5 bases and at J to 6 bases, leaving 7 bases not matched to a gene. Per germline, CDR1 SEHNR and CDR2 FQNEAQ (reference sequence). The CDR3 extends over 14 amino acids. The CDR3 bases are TGTGCCAGCAGCCGAGACAGGGCCGAAAACACCATATATTTT. Residues: CASSRDRAENTIYF.

The chain links TRBV11-2 to TRBJ2-1; weak D call: TRBD2 (5 bases). The V end was cut by 5 bases, the J end by 5 bases, with 10 bases between. This CDR3 is built from 13 residues. Germline V CDR1 and CDR2: SGHAT, FQNNGV. Here the CDR3 DNA reads TGTGCCAGCAGCAAAGGGAGCAACAATGAGCAGTTCTTC. It translates to CASSKGSNNEQFF.